This T cell receptor (beta chain) was retrieved from a study of blood T cell repertoires in COVID-19. This table comes from immunoSEQ multiplex PCR, and its TCRdb copy is limited to in-frame clones, with some not included. The sample shows approximately 200,000 clones, about nine tenths of them seen only once. V dropped 5 bases and J dropped 0; count of bases not matched to a gene: 6. This CDR3 spans 16 amino acids. The germline CDR1 and CDR2 sequences are SGHTA and FQGNSA. The sequence was collected from a woman between 25 and 40 years old who had recovered from COVID-19. What was sequenced was PBMCs or T cells enriched from blood (not recorded which). The chain links TRBV7-2 to TRBJ2-1, with 8 bases fitting TRBD2. CDR3 nucleotide sequence: TGTGCCAGCAGCGCGCGGGGGGCGAGCTCCTACAATGAGCAGTTCTTC. Translated, it gives CASSARGASSYNEQFF.